The next 4 T cell receptor beta chains were all read from a single sample in a study of cytomegalovirus exposure and HLA in healthy donors. The PCR used 60 Vbeta and 13 Jbeta primers. The table came from immunoSEQ multiplex PCR; TCRdb's copy has only in-frame clones and leaves some out. The sample records 85,000 to 120,000 clones, approximately 80% being singletons. Material for sequencing was PBMCs. The receptors shown here come from a male donor in good health and CMV-seropositive.

The chain has TRBV11-2 and TRBJ1-4, with D hard to call. Germline CDR1 is SGHAT and CDR2 is FQNNGV. The CDR3 runs 15 residues. Deletions cut 5 bases from V and 4 bases from J, with 14 bases between. The CDR3 spells CASSPRGPGNEKLFF. The DNA of the CDR3 is TGTGCCAGCAGCCCCCGTGGTCCCGGTAATGAAAAACTGTTTTTT. Combining the CDR3 with reference TRBV11-2 and TRBJ1-4 gives the whole variable domain EAGVAQSPRYKIIEKRQSVAFWCNPISGHATLYWYQQILGQGPKLLIQFQNNGVVDDSQLPKDRFSAERLKGVDSTLKIQPAKLEDSAVYLCASSPRGPGNEKLFFGSGTQLSVL.

This clone has more than one count but fewer than ten. The chain recombines TRBV7-9 with TRBJ1-2, with 10 bases aligning to TRBD1. Trimming at V came to 5 bases and at J to 2 bases, leaving 5 bases not matched to a gene. This CDR3 has 15 amino acids. Germline CDR1 and CDR2: SEHNR and FQNEAQ (reference sequence). The DNA for the CDR3 is TGTGCCAGCAGCCCGGGACAGGGGAGGAACTATGGCTACACCTTC. Translating gives CASSPGQGRNYGYTF.

This clone was seen only a few times. The V call is TRBV7-2, the J call TRBJ2-2, with 8 bases matching TRBD1. V was pared by 6 bases and J by 5 bases, with 11 bases of the junction left unmatched. There are 16 residues in the CDR3. From germline, CDR1 is SGHTA and CDR2 FQGNSA. The CDR3 DNA sequence: TGTGCCAGCAGGCTCCTTCAGGGGGCGCTGACCGGGGAGCTGTTTTTT. Its protein is CASRLLQGALTGELFF.

This chain connects TRBV29-1 to TRBJ2-7, with D maybe TRBD1 (6 bases). Trimming pared 4 bases from V and 0 bases from J, leaving 13 bases between. The CDR3 consists of 14 residues. Germline CDR1 is SQVTM and CDR2 is ANQGSEA. The CDR3 sequence: CSVVVDRSSYEQYF. CDR3 coding DNA: TGCAGCGTTGTAGTCGACAGGAGCTCCTACGAGCAGTACTTC.